This TCR beta chain was sequenced during a study of T cells in Graves' hyperthyroidism and ophthalmopathy. Germline V gene lookup returns CDR1 KGHSH and CDR2 LQKENI. The V and J ends lost 6 bases and 10 bases respectively, with 16 bases between them. This CDR3 has 13 residues. This clonotype was seen more than once but under ten times. Amplification targeted TCR beta CDR3 regions from RNA transcripts. During a first-round RT-PCR of the TCR CDR3, the HTBI primer set was used. TCRdb re-derived calls from the multiplex PCR reads in MiXCR, one entry per CDR3 protein. The sample has 370,000 or so distinct CDR3 sequences, about 13% seen once.

Sequenced material: blood. The sequence came from a man younger than 40 with Graves' hyperthyroidism that later progressed to Graves' ophthalmopathy. The V and J genes are TRBV18 and TRBJ2-1; D not resolved. The CDR3 DNA reads TGTGCCAGCTCCCCGGCCACTTGGCACGAGCAGTTCTTC. It translates to CASSPATWHEQFF.